A single T cell receptor (beta chain) is shown here with its context. Its antigen is undetermined. Some second doses came at about 4 weeks and others at about 12 weeks; these were pooled. Using immunoSEQ multiplex PCR, the repertoire was profiled, and TCRdb retains in-frame clones only, with some absent. The data hold about 100,000 clones, with 75% to 95% observed a single time. This sample was taken from a study of T cell responses to AZD1222 COVID-19 vaccine. Study conclusions and caveats: Donors, mostly white British, included more females; clonal diversity was possibly underestimated. Baseline testing showed seropositivity in only six AZD1222 recipients.

This specimen was peripheral blood, taken 28 days after the second AZD1222 dose. This sequence originates from an adult who received the AZD1222 COVID-19 vaccine.

The CDR3: CASSPVAQPAYEQYF. In DNA, the CDR3 is TGTGCCAGCTCACCAGTGGCACAGCCGGCCTACGAGCAGTACTTC. V usage is TRBV18 and J usage is TRBJ2-7; D gene unclear. Germline lookup yields CDR1 KGHSH and CDR2 LQKENI. The CDR3 is 15 amino acids. V was shortened by 2 bases and J by 2 bases, with 13 bases between the two germline ends.